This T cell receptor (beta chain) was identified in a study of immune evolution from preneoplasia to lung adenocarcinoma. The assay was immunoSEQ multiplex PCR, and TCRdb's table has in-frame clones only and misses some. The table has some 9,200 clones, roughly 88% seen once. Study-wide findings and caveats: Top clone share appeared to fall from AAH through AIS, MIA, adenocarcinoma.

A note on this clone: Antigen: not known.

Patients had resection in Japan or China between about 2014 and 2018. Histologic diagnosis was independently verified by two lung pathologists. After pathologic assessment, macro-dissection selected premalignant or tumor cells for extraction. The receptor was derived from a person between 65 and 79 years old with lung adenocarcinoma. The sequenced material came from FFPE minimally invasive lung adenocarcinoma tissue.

The CDR3 bases are TGTGCCAGCTCACCAAACACAGGGATGGCCGAGCAGTACTTC. As protein: CASSPNTGMAEQYF. The chain employs TRBV18 and TRBJ2-7; D perhaps matches TRBD1 (6 bases). Germline CDR1 is KGHSH and CDR2 is LQKENI. With 2 bases removed from V and 6 bases from J, the gap between germline ends came to 14 bases. The CDR3 extends over 14 amino acids.